This TCR beta chain was obtained from a study of control samples from healthy donors and cancer patients. Only in-frame clones appear in the TCRdb table, and some are missing; sequencing was by immunoSEQ multiplex PCR. This sample has about 79,000 clones, with 93% found just once. Germline CDR1 is SGHAT and CDR2 is FQNNGV. J gave up 5 bases and V 5 bases, and 7 bases lay outside the gene matches. The CDR3 is 14 amino acids. The specimen was PBMCs. This TCR derives from a woman in her 40s with lung cancer. The rearrangement uses TRBV11-2 and TRBJ1-1; 8 bases agree with TRBD1. The CDR3 protein is CASSAGGAGTEAFF. The CDR3 coding sequence is TGTGCCAGCAGCGCAGGGGGCGCGGGAACTGAAGCTTTCTTT.